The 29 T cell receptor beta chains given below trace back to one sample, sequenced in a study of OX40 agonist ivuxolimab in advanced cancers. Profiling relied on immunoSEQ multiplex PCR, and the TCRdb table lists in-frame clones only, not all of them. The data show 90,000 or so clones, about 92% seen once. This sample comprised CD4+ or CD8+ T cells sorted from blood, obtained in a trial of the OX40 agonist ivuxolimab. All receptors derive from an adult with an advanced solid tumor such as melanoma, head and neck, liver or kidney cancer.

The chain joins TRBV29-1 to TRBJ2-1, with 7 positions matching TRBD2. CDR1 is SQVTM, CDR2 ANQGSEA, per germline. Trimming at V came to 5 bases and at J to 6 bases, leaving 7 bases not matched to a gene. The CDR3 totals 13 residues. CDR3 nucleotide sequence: TGCAGCGTTAAGGGGAGCGGGATCAATGAGCAGTTCTTC. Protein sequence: CSVKGSGINEQFF.

DNA of the CDR3: TGTGCCAGCAGCCCTAGACAGGGTGAAGAGCAGTACTTC. It yields the protein CASSPRQGEEQYF. The V call is TRBV4-2, the J call TRBJ2-7, with TRBD1 matching over 7 bases. The germline CDR1 and CDR2 sequences are LGHNA and YNFKEQ. The V and J ends lost 4 bases and 7 bases, in that order; junction bases with no gene match: 7. This CDR3 contains 13 residues.

The CDR3 coding sequence is TGTGCCAGCAGCCATCGACCGGACGGAAATGAAAAACTGTTTTTT. Protein: CASSHRPDGNEKLFF. This chain connects TRBV6-5 to TRBJ1-4; D not resolved. The germline V gene has CDR1 MNHEY and CDR2 SVGAGI. The CDR3 extends over 15 amino acids. V lost 6 bases and J 5 bases, leaving 16 bases between the germline ends.

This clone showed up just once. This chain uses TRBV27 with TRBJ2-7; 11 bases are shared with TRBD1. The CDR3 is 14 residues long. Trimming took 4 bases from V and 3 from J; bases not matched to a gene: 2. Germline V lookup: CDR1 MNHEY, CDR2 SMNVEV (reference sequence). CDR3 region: CASSWGQGDYEQYF. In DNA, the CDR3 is TGTGCCAGCAGTTGGGGACAGGGGGACTACGAGCAGTACTTC.

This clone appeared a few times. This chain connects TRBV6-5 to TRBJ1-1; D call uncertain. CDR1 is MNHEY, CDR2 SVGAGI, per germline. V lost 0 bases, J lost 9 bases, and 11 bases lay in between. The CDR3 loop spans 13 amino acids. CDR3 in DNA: TGTGCCAGCAGTTACTCTGCGGGCGGAAAAGCTTTCTTT. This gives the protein CASSYSAGGKAFF.

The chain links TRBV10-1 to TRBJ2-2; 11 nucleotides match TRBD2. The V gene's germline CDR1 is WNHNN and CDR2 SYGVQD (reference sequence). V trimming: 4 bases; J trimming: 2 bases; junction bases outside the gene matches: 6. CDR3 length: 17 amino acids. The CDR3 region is CASSAGTSGTNTGELFF. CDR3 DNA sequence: TGCGCCAGCAGTGCAGGGACTAGCGGTACAAACACCGGGGAGCTGTTTTTT.

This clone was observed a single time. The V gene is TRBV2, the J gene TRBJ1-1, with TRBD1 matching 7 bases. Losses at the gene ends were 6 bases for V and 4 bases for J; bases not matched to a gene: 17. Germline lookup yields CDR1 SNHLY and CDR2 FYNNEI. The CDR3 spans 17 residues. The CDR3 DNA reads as TGTGCCAGCAGGAATCGCAGGGGGGAGAGGTATCTCACTGAAGCTTTCTTT. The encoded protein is CASRNRRGERYLTEAFF.

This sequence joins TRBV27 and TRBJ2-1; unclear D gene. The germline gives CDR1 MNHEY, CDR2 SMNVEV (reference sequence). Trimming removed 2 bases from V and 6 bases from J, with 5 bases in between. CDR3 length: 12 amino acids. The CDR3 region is CASSLRPNEQFF. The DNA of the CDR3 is TGTGCCAGCAGTTTAAGACCCAATGAGCAGTTCTTC.

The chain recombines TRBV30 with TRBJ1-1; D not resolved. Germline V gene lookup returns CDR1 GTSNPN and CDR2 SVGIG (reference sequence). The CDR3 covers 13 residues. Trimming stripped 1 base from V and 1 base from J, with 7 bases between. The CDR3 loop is CAWSAAANTEAFF. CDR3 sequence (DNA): TGTGCCTGGAGTGCGGCAGCGAACACTGAAGCTTTCTTT.

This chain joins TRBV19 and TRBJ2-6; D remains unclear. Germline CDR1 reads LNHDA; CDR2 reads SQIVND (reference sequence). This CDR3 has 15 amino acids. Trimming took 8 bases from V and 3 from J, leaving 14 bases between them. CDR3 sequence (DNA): TGTGCCAGTTCTTTGGGGTCATATGGGGCCAACGTCCTGACTTTC. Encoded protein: CASSLGSYGANVLTF.

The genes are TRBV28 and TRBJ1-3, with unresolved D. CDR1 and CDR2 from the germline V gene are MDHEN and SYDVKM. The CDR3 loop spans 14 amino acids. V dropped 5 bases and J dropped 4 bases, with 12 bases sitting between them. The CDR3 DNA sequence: TGTGCCAGCAGTCCTAGGTGGGTCGGAAACACCATATATTTT. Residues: CASSPRWVGNTIYF.

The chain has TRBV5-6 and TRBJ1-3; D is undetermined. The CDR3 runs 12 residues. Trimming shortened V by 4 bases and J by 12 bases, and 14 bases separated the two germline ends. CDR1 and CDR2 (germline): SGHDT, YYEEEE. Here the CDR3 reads CASSLGYGDIYF. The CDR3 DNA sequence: TGTGCCAGCAGCCTGGGTTACGGAGACATATATTTT.

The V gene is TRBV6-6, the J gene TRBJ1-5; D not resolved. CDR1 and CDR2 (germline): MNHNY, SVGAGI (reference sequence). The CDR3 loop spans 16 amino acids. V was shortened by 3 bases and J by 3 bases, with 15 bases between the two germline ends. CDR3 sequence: CASSYSEGAYNQPQHF. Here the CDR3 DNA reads TGTGCCAGCAGTTATTCCGAGGGTGCTTACAATCAGCCCCAGCATTTT.

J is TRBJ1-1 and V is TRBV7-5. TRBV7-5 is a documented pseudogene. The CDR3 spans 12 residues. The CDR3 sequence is CASSITGTEAFF. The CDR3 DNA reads TGTGCCAGCAGCATAACGGGGACTGAAGCTTTCTTT.

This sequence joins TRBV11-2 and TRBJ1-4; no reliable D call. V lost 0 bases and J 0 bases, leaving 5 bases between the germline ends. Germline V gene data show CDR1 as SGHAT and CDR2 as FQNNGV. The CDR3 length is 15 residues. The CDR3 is CASSLEGSTNEKLFF. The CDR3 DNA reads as TGTGCCAGCAGCTTAGAGGGATCAACTAATGAAAAACTGTTTTTT.

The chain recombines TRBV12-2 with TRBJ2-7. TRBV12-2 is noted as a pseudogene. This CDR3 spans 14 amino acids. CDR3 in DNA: TGTGCAAGTCGCTTAGCCTTTGGGGGCTACGAGCAGTACTTC. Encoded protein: CASRLAFGGYEQYF.

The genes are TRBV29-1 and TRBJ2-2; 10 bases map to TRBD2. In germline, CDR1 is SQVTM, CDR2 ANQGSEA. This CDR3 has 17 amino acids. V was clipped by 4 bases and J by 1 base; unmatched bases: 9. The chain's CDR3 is CSVALWTSGLNTGELFF. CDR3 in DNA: TGCAGCGTTGCCCTCTGGACTAGCGGATTGAACACCGGGGAGCTGTTTTTT.

The CDR3: CASSMPGGNEQFF. Here the CDR3 DNA reads TGTGCCAGTAGTATGCCGGGGGGCAATGAGCAGTTCTTC. The rearrangement links TRBV19 to TRBJ2-1; 7 positions agree with TRBD2. Germline loops: CDR1 LNHDA, CDR2 SQIVND (reference sequence). J gave up 6 bases and V 3 bases, and 2 bases lay outside the gene matches. The CDR3 has 13 amino acids.

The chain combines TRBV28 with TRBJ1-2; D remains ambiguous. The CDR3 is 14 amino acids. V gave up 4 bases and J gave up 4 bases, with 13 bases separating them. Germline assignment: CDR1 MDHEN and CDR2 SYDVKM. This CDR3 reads CASSSMDLRYGYTF. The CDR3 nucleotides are TGTGCCAGCAGTTCCATGGACCTTCGCTATGGCTACACCTTC.

The CDR3 DNA follows: TGTGCCAGCTCCCTCGGACTGAGCAAGGAACAGTTCTTC. Protein sequence: CASSLGLSKEQFF. The rearrangement uses TRBV18 and TRBJ2-1, with D possibly TRBD2 on 5 matching bases. Germline V gene data show CDR1 as KGHSH and CDR2 as LQKENI. CDR3 length: 13 residues. V was pared by 6 bases and J by 13 bases, with 19 bases between.

The CDR3 region is CASGAGNYGYTF. For the CDR3, the DNA is TGTGCCAGCGGGGCAGGAAACTATGGCTACACCTTC. V gene TRBV5-6 combines with J gene TRBJ1-2; D might be TRBD1 (5 bases). V was shortened by 7 bases and J by 2 bases, with 9 bases between the two germline ends. This CDR3 contains 12 residues. The germline gives CDR1 SGHDT, CDR2 YYEEEE.

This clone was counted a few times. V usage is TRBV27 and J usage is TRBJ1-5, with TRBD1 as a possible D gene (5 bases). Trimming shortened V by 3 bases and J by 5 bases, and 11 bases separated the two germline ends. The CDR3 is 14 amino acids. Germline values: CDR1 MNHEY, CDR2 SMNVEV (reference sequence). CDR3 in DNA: TGTGCCAGCAGTTTTAGGGGCGGCGATCAGCCCCAGCATTTT. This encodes CASSFRGGDQPQHF.

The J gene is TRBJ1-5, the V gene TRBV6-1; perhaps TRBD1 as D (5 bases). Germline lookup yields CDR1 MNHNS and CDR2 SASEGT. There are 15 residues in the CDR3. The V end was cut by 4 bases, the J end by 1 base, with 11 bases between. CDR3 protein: CASSGNRFSNQPQHF. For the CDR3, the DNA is TGTGCCAGCAGTGGGAACAGGTTCAGCAATCAGCCCCAGCATTTT.

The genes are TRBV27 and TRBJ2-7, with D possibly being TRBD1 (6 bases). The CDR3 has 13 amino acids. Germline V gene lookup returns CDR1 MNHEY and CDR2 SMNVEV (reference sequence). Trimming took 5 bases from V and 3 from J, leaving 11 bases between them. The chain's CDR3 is CASSNTGFYEQYF. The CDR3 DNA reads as TGTGCCAGCAGTAACACAGGGTTCTACGAGCAGTACTTC.

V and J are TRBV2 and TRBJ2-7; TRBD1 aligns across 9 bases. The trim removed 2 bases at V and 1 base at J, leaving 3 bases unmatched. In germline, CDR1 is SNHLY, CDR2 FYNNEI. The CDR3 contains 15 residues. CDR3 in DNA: TGTGCCAGCAGTGAAACAGGGGGCGCATCCTACGAGCAGTACTTC. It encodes CASSETGGASYEQYF.

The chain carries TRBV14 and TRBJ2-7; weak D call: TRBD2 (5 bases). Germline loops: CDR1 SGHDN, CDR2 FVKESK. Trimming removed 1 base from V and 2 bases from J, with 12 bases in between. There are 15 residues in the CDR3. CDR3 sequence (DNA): TGTGCCAGCAGCCAAGGGGCGGGTGCTCCCTACGAGCAGTACTTC. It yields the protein CASSQGAGAPYEQYF.

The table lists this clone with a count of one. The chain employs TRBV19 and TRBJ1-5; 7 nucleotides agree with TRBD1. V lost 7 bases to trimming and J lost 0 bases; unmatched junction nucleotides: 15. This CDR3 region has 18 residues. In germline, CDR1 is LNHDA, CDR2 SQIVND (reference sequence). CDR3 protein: CASTLMGDRDYSNQPQHF. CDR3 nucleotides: TGTGCCAGTACCCTAATGGGGGACAGAGATTATAGCAATCAGCCCCAGCATTTT. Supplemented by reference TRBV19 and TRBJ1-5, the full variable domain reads DGGITQSPKYLFRKEGQNVTLSCEQNLNHDAMYWYRQDPGQGLRLIYYSQIVNDFQKGDIAEGYSVSREKKESFPLTVTSAQKNPTAFYLCASTLMGDRDYSNQPQHFGDGTRLSIL.

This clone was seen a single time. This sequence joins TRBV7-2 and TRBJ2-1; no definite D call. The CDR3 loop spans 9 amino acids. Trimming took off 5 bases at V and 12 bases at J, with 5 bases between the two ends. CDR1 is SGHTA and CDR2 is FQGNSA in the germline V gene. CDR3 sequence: CASSHSQFF. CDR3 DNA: TGTGCCAGCAGCCACTCGCAGTTCTTC.

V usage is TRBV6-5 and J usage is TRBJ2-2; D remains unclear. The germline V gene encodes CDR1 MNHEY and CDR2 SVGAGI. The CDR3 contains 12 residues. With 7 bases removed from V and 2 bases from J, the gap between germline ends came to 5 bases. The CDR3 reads CASTLNTGELFF. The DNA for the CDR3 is TGTGCCAGCACCCTAAACACCGGGGAGCTGTTTTTT.